This T cell receptor beta chain was sequenced during a study of shared clonotypes between healthy human individuals. Study summary: The cohort had two women and a few men, ages 18 to 49.

The study, taken as a whole, reports: Richness estimates generally favored naive over memory subsets.

Germline V gene data show CDR1 as MDHEN and CDR2 as SYDVKM. V lost 5 bases and J 1 base, leaving 3 bases between the germline ends. The CDR3 totals 11 residues. The assay was immunoSEQ multiplex PCR, and TCRdb's table has in-frame clones only and misses some. The sample lists about 690,000 clones; 90% were seen once. As to this clone: Its antigen is as yet unknown. The sample holds other DNA sequences that translate to the same CDR3.

Combination of CD45RO+ cells with CCR7-negative CD45RA+ TemRA cells was used for CD8 memory. V gene TRBV28 combines with J gene TRBJ2-7, with no clear D. Sequencing was carried out using memory CD8+ T cells from PBMCs. The subset: CD45RO+ cells pooled with CCR7-negative TemRA cells. This receptor was obtained from a man aged 18 to 29 in good health. Some clones in this sample may be carry-over from other donors' samples. CDR3 protein: CASSRSYEQYF. In DNA form, the CDR3 reads TGTGCCAGCAGTCGATCCTACGAGCAGTACTTC.